This entry lists 14 T cell receptor beta chains sequenced from one sample in a study of response to subunit inactivated influenza vaccine. TCRdb ran MiXCR on the RT-PCR reads and lists one entry per CDR3 protein. Of about 500,000 distinct CDR3 sequences detected, 16% appear once; the ten largest clones hold over 2.5%. The input for sequencing was CD4+ T cells sorted from PBMCs, taken about 24 months after vaccination. These receptors were collected from a man aged 50-75 years who received an inactivated influenza vaccine.

This sequence joins TRBV4-3 and TRBJ1-4, with D perhaps TRBD1 (6 bases). The V and J ends lost 3 bases and 5 bases respectively, with 16 bases between them. The germline V gene has CDR1 LGHNA and CDR2 YSLEER. There are 16 residues in the CDR3. CDR3 region: CASSHLAPTGNEKLFF. Here the CDR3 DNA reads TGCGCCAGCAGCCATCTAGCCCCTACAGGGAATGAAAAACTGTTTTTT.

For this clonotype: At one boundary the junction diverges from the germline segment, which might be a read error. The chain employs TRBV7-9 and TRBJ2-1; unclear D gene. This CDR3 comprises 13 residues. Germline CDR1 reads SEHNR; CDR2 reads FQNEAQ (reference sequence). The CDR3 spells CASSLGAYHERFF. CDR3 nucleotides: TGTGCCAGCAGCTTAGGGGCGTACCATGAGCGGTTCTTC.

In this sample, this clonotype turned up many times. The rearrangement joins TRBV3-1 to TRBJ2-7; weak D call: TRBD2 (7 bases). Germline V gives CDR1 LGHDT, CDR2 YNNKEL (reference sequence). V lost 4 bases, J lost 3 bases, and 13 bases lay in between. This CDR3 spans 14 amino acids. The CDR3 loop is CASSLGGEYYEQYF. The CDR3 coding sequence is TGTGCCAGCAGCCTAGGGGGGGAGTACTACGAGCAGTACTTC.

This clonotype was seen only a few times. The chain links TRBV7-2 to TRBJ2-7, with D hard to call. Per germline, CDR1 SGHTA and CDR2 FQGNSA. The CDR3 is 13 residues long. Trimming shortened V by 1 base and J by 3 bases, and 7 bases separated the two germline ends. As DNA, the CDR3 is TGTGCCAGCAGCTTAGTAAAGGACTACGAGCAGTACTTC. It encodes CASSLVKDYEQYF.

This clonotype was observed at least ten times. The chain has TRBV9 and TRBJ2-2; 11 nucleotides align to TRBD2. V gave up 3 bases and J gave up 6 bases; unmatched junction bases: 7. CDR3 size: 16 residues. Germline values: CDR1 SGDLS, CDR2 YYNGEE. CDR3 residues: CASSGTSGSLSGELFF. Written as DNA, the CDR3 is TGTGCCAGCAGCGGCACTAGCGGGAGTTTATCCGGGGAGCTGTTTTTT.

This clonotype has just a few counts. Just one base apart from a much larger clone, this may be a read error. The chain recombines TRBV5-6 with TRBJ2-5; D call uncertain. Germline V gene lookup returns CDR1 SGHDT and CDR2 YYEEEE. The CDR3 contains 14 residues. V lost 0 bases and J lost 6, with 12 bases in between. The DNA of the CDR3 is TGTGCCAGCAGCTTGGTTGTGGTGGGCAAGACCCAGTACTTC. Protein product: CASSLVVVGKTQYF.

This clonotype occurred a few times. This CDR3 reads CASSSTGGSDTQYF. The CDR3 nucleotides read TGTGCCAGCAGCTCCACAGGGGGCTCAGATACGCAGTATTTT. The chain has TRBV7-9 and TRBJ2-3; TRBD1 agrees at 9 bases. This CDR3 has 14 amino acids. Germline V lookup: CDR1 SEHNR, CDR2 FQNEAQ (reference sequence). The ends lost 4 bases at V and 4 bases at J; junction bases unmatched: 3.

The gene calls are TRBV30 and TRBJ2-1; D remains ambiguous. The length of the CDR3 is 12 residues. Trimming removed 2 bases from V and 5 bases from J, with 7 bases in between. The V gene's germline CDR1 is GTSNPN and CDR2 SVGIG (reference sequence). CDR3 nucleotide sequence: TGTGCCTGGAGTTTCTCTGACAATGAGCAGTTCTTC. Translation: CAWSFSDNEQFF.

The J gene is TRBJ1-5, the V gene TRBV7-2; D is unclear. The germline gives CDR1 SGHTA, CDR2 FQGNSA. The CDR3 runs to 13 residues. V was shortened by 2 bases and J by 7 bases, with 9 bases between the two germline ends. The CDR3 DNA is TGTGCCAGCAGCTTATATGCAGAACAGCCCCAGCATTTT. It codes for CASSLYAEQPQHF.

Only a few counts were recorded for this clonotype. This chain joins TRBV20-1 and TRBJ2-1; 14 bases match TRBD2. The germline CDR1 and CDR2 sequences are DFQATT and SNEGSKA (reference sequence). J gave up 8 bases and V 5 bases, and 5 bases lay outside the gene matches. This CDR3 has 14 amino acids. As DNA, the CDR3 is TGCAGTGCTTTGACTAGCGGGAGGGCGGATGAGCAGTTCTTC. It is translated as CSALTSGRADEQFF.

V is TRBV25-1 and J is TRBJ1-2; D is unresolved. The CDR3 totals 14 residues. V was pared by 4 bases and J by 0 bases, with 9 bases between. The germline gives CDR1 MGHDK, CDR2 SYGVNS. DNA for the CDR3: TGTGCCAGCAGTGCCCTCTTGACTAACTATGGCTACACCTTC. Its translation: CASSALLTNYGYTF.

The chain carries TRBV3-1 and TRBJ2-3; D is possibly TRBD2 (6 bases). The germline V and J ends were trimmed by 1 base and 8 bases, with 16 bases remaining between them. Germline V gene lookup returns CDR1 LGHDT and CDR2 YNNKEL (reference sequence). The CDR3 length is 15 residues. The CDR3 region has the DNA TGTGCCAGCAGCCAAGGCACCCAGGGAGGAGCTACGCAGTATTTT. Translated: CASSQGTQGGATQYF.

The chain couples TRBV7-2 to TRBJ2-3; 15 positions agree with TRBD2. The V gene's germline CDR1 is SGHTA and CDR2 FQGNSA. CDR3 length equals 15 residues. V lost 5 bases, J lost 14 bases, and 11 bases stayed unmatched. The CDR3 sequence is CASSRGGLAGGLWYF. Written as DNA, the CDR3 is TGTGCCAGCAGCCGAGGGGGACTAGCGGGGGGTCTCTGGTATTTT.

J is TRBJ2-5 and V is TRBV12-3 or TRBV12-4, with D perhaps TRBD2 (5 bases). This CDR3 has 15 amino acids. V was shortened by 2 bases and J by 4 bases, with 14 bases between the two germline ends. This CDR3 reads CASSLSPVEGETQYF. In DNA form, the CDR3 reads TGTGCCAGCAGTTTATCCCCCGTCGAGGGAGAGACCCAGTACTTC.